The clone carrying this T cell receptor (beta chain) was recorded once. The sample comes from a study of blood T cell repertoires in COVID-19. Study at large: Sites across the United States, Italy and Spain contributed samples from acute and convalescent COVID-19. T cells, B-cell-depleted T cells, or PBMCs supplied cDNA or gDNA.

Original processing methods: Nucleated cell counts were estimated from reference gene primer amplification. Generated by immunoSEQ multiplex PCR, the TCRdb table keeps only in-frame clones and is missing some. The DNA gave D and trimming, while V, J and clone size come from that table. This sample has roughly 64,000 clones, with more than 75% found just once. Germline V lookup: CDR1 SGHTA, CDR2 FQGTGA. The CDR3 length is 15 residues. Deletions cut 3 bases from V and 0 bases from J, with 9 bases between. Sequencing was done on a sample of peripheral blood. This chain joins TRBV7-3 and TRBJ2-1, with a tentative D call TRBD1 (6 bases). The clonotype comes from a man aged 45 to 65 with active COVID-19. The CDR3 sequence: CASSLDSNSYNEQFF. CDR3 bases: TGTGCCAGCAGCTTGGACAGTAACTCCTACAATGAGCAGTTCTTC.